Included here is one T cell receptor beta chain sequence, with context. This clone came up once. Its antigen is still unknown. No base-level quality is on record; no much larger clone is a single base apart. At one collaborating source in Seattle, patients were enrolled during active infection and were followed longitudinally through the course of disease. Each collaborating institution followed its own protocols to collect whole blood in K2EDTA tubes. For TCRbeta analysis, collaborators shipped samples in one of three forms: frozen whole blood, isolated PBMCs, or DNA extracted from either of those sample types. This sample stems from a study of blood T cell repertoires in COVID-19 (dated by TCRdb to the early 2020s). In the study overall: Collaborator samples came from the United States, Italy and Spain and covered acute and convalescent phases of COVID-19. The material from the prospective study consisted of cDNA or gDNA derived from T cells, B-cell-depleted T cells, or PBMCs. The dataset comprised deeply sampled blood TCRbeta repertoires from subjects exposed to, actively infected with, or recovered from COVID-19. The repertoires were released in a freely available public database intended as a resource for research on the immune response to SARS-CoV-2. The samples were drawn from two sources: the first 160 participants of the ongoing ImmuneRACE study, and over 950 subjects contributed by 6 global collaborators. The sample metadata nearly always contained a de-identified subject ID, COVID-19 status, age in years and sex. Where HLA class I and class II types were available, the types were taken from metadata supplied by the sample provider, not from assay-based typing. The study at large found these results: How much clinical and demographic metadata was included differed by source and by participant, and the metadata was provided uncurated.

TCRbeta CDR3 regions were amplified from genomic DNA by means of the immunoSEQ Assay, a bias-controlled multiplex PCR. As for the authors' bioinformatics: The number of nucleated cells in each sample was estimated by amplification of reference gene primers within the assay. To quantify the absolute abundance of each unique TCRbeta CDR3 rearrangement, sequence reads were collapsed and filtered. Productive Simpson clonality was computed per sample as the square root of Simpson's diversity index over productive rearrangements. This immuneACCESS table, as held by TCRdb, lists in-frame sequences with V and J called but not all clones. Of the missing ones, under half trace to an unresolved V gene in checked studies; the others have no known cause. V and J calls and clone size are given by that table; D and trimming were obtained from the DNA. The table for this sample lists roughly 250,000 clones; 70% to 90% of them were counted only once. The biggest ten clones account for 0.85% to 1% of the sample.

Relative to germline, V is missing 6 bases and J is missing 4 bases, with 7 bases of the junction outside any gene match. The germline V gene provides CDR1 MNHEY and CDR2 SVGEGT. The CDR3 contains 14 residues, cysteine and phenylalanine counted. The entry retains the CDR3 DNA only, 42 bases that are in frame from base 1. The rearrangement joined TRBV6-2 or TRBV6-3 to TRBJ1-2, and 8 bases in between align with TRBD1. Sequenced: peripheral blood. This TCR came from a human donor with COVID-19, enrolled during active disease. The donor label of this sample is uncertain. CDR3 region: CASSPDRAFYGYTF. The nucleotide sequence is TGTGCCAGCAGCCCGGACAGGGCATTCTATGGCTACACCTTC.